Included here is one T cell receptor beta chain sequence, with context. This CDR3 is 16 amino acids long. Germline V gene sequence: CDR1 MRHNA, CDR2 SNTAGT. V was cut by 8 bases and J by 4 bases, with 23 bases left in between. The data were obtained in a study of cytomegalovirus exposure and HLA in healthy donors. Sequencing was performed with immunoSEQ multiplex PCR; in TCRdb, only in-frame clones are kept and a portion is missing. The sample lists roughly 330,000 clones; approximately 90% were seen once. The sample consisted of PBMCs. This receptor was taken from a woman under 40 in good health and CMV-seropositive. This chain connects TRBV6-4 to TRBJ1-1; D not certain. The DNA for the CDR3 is TGTGCCAGCTGTCTTAGGCATCTGGGCTACAGCACTGAAGCTTTCTTT. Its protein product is CASCLRHLGYSTEAFF.